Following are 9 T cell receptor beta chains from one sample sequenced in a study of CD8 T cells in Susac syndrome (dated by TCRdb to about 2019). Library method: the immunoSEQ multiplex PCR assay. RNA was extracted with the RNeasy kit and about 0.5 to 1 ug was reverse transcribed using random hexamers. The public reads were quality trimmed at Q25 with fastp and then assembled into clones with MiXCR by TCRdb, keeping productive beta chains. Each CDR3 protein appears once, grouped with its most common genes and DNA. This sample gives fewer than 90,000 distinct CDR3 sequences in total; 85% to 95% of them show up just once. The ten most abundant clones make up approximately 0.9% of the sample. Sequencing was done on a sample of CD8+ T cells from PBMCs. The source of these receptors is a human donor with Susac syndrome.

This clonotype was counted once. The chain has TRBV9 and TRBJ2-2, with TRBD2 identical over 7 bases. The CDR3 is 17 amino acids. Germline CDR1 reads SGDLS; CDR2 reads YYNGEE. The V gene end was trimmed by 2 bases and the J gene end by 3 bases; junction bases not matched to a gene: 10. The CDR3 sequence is CASSVPSRLADTGELFF. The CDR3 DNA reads TGTGCCAGCAGCGTCCCCTCCAGGCTAGCGGACACCGGGGAGCTGTTTTTT.

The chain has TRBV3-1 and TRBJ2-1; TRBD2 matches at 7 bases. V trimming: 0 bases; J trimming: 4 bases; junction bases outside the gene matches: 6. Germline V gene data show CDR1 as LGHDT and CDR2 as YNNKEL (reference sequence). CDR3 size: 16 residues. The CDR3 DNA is TGTGCCAGCAGCCAAGATCCCGGGAGGCCTTACAATGAGCAGTTCTTC. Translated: CASSQDPGRPYNEQFF.

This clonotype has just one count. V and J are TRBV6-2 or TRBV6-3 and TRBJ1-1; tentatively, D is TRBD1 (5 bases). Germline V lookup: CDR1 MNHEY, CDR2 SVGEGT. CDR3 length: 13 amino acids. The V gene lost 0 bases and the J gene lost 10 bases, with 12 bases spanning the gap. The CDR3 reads CASSYSKGDGAFF. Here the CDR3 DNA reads TGTGCCAGCAGTTACTCGAAAGGGGACGGAGCTTTCTTT.

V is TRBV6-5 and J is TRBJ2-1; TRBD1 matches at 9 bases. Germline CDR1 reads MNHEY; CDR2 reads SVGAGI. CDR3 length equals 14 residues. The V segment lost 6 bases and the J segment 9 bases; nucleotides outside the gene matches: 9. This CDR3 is CASRSPHRGLEQFF. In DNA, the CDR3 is TGTGCCAGCAGGTCCCCTCACAGGGGGCTTGAGCAGTTCTTC.

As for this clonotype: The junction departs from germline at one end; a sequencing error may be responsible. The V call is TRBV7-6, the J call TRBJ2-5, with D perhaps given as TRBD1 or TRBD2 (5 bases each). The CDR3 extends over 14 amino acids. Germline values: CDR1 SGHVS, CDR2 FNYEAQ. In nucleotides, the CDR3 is TGTGCTAGCAGCTTAGCTTGGGACGAGGAGACCCAGTACTTC. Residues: CASSLAWDEETQYF. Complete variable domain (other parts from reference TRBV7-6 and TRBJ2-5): GAGVSQSPRYKVTKRGQDVALRCDPISGHVSLYWYRQALGQGPEFLTYFNYEAQQDKSGLPNDRFSAERPEGSISTLTIQRTEQRDSAMYRCASSLAWDEETQYFGPGTRLLVL.

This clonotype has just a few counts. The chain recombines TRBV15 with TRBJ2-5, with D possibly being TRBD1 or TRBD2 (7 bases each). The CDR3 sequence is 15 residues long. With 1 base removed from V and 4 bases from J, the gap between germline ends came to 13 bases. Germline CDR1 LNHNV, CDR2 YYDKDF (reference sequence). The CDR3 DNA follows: TGTGCCACCAGCAGAGGTACAGGGGAGGGAGAGACCCAGTACTTC. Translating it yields CATSRGTGEGETQYF. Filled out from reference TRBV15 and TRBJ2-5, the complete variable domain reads DAMVIQNPRYQVTQFGKPVTLSCSQTLNHNVMYWYQQKSSQAPKLLFHYYDKDFNNEADTPDNFQSRRPNTSFCFLDIRSPGLGDTAMYLCATSRGTGEGETQYFGPGTRLLVL.

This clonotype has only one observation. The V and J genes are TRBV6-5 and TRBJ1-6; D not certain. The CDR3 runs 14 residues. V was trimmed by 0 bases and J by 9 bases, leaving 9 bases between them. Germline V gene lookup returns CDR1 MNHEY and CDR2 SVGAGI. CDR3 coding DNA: TGTGCCAGCAGTTACTCGAGGACCGGTTCACCCCTCCACTTT. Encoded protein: CASSYSRTGSPLHF.

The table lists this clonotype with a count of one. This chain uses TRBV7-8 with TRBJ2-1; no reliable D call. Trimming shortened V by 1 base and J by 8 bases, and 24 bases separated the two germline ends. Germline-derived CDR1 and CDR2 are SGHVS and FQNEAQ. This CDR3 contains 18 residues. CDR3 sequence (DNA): TGTGCCAGCAGCTTAGGTGGATTTGGGAAACTTCCCCGGGATGAGCAGTTCTTC. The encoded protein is CASSLGGFGKLPRDEQFF.

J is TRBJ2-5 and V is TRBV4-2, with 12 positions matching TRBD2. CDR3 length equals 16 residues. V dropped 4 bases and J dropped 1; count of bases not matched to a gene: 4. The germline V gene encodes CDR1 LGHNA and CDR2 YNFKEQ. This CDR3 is CASSPLAGGVQETQYF. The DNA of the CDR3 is TGTGCCAGCAGCCCTCTAGCGGGAGGGGTCCAAGAGACCCAGTACTTC.